The rows below give T cell receptor beta chains drawn from one sample of a study of blood T cell repertoires in COVID-19. TCRdb keeps only in-frame clones here, not all; method: immunoSEQ multiplex PCR. In the table there are about 250,000 clones, 88% of which are singletons. Specimen: PBMCs or T cells enriched from blood (not recorded which). These receptors originate from a woman aged 45-65 years who had recovered from COVID-19. Each CDR3 is given with its conserved first and last residue. The D gene is left open where the match is weak. Clone size appears in some rows only: once, few, many, or a class for an expanded clone.

-	-	TRBJ1-2	TRBV4-3	CASSQDLRWRGYTF	TGCGCCAGCAGCCAAGATCTACGGTGGAGGGGCTACACCTTC
-	-	TRBJ2-3	TRBV5-1	CASSLSGDTQYF	TGCGCCAGCAGCTTATCCGGGGATACGCAGTATTTT
-	-	TRBJ1-4	TRBV3-1/TRBV3-2	CASSPRQLTDEKLFF	TGTGCCAGCAGCCCGAGACAGCTTACAGATGAAAAACTGTTTTTT
-	-	TRBJ1-1	TRBV2	CASTGGGLEAFF	TGTGCCAGCACCGGGGGAGGCCTTGAAGCTTTCTTT
TRBD1	-	TRBJ2-2	TRBV11-1	CASSRDSGTGELFF	TGTGCCAGTAGCCGGGACAGTGGGACCGGGGAGCTGTTTTTT
TRBD2	-	TRBJ2-1	TRBV5-4	CASSLAISGTDEQFF	TGTGCCAGCAGCTTGGCAATTAGCGGGACGGATGAGCAGTTCTTC
TRBD1	-	TRBJ1-2	TRBV28	CASNGQGARGYTF	TGTGCCAGCAACGGACAGGGGGCACGTGGCTACACCTTC
-	-	TRBJ2-6	TRBV28	CASSTGTGGANVLTF	TGTGCCAGCAGTACCGGAACAGGAGGGGCCAACGTCCTGACTTTC
TRBD2	-	TRBJ2-7	TRBV6-2/TRBV6-3	CASSTTTSGKYEQYF	TGTGCCAGCAGTACCACGACTAGCGGGAAGTACGAGCAGTACTTC
TRBD2	-	TRBJ2-1	TRBV3-1/TRBV3-2	CASSQDDGLAYKNEQFF	TGTGCCAGCAGCCAAGATGATGGACTAGCCTATAAAAATGAGCAGTTCTTC
TRBD1	few	TRBJ1-5	TRBV7-9	CASSRTGLNQPQHF	TGTGCCAGCAGCCGGACAGGGCTCAATCAGCCCCAGCATTTT
TRBD1	-	TRBJ2-5	TRBV7-8	CASSSGQVIGETQYF	TGTGCCAGCAGCTCTGGACAGGTTATAGGCGAGACCCAGTACTTC
-	-	TRBJ2-7	TRBV3-1/TRBV3-2	CASSRQEGGRSYEQYF	TGTGCCAGCAGTCGCCAGGAAGGGGGTAGGTCCTACGAGCAGTACTTC
-	-	TRBJ1-5	TRBV10-2	CASSELGLNNQPQHF	TGCGCCAGCAGTGAGCTCGGACTCAACAATCAGCCCCAGCATTTT
TRBD2	-	TRBJ2-1	TRBV28	CASSSAGGATNEQFF	TGTGCCAGCAGTTCCGCGGGAGGGGCTACCAATGAGCAGTTCTTC
-	-	TRBJ1-3	TRBV28	CASHSGNTIYF	TGTGCCAGCCACTCTGGAAACACCATATATTTT
TRBD2	-	TRBJ2-1	TRBV20-1	CSASGGSTYNEQFF	TGCAGTGCTAGTGGCGGGAGCACCTACAATGAGCAGTTCTTC
TRBD1	-	TRBJ1-5	TRBV27	CASREFGTANQPQHF	TGTGCCAGCCGTGAATTCGGGACAGCAAATCAGCCCCAGCATTTT
-	few	TRBJ1-3	TRBV5-4	CASSLQGDGNTIYF	TGTGCCAGCAGCCTACAGGGTGACGGAAACACCATATATTTT
TRBD1	-	TRBJ1-1	TRBV28	CASSLVPGQLNTEAFF	TGTGCCAGCAGTTTAGTACCGGGACAGCTAAACACTGAAGCTTTCTTT
TRBD2	-	TRBJ2-7	TRBV7-3	CASSRTSGSHHEQYF	TGTGCCAGCAGCCGGACTAGCGGGAGTCACCACGAGCAGTACTTC